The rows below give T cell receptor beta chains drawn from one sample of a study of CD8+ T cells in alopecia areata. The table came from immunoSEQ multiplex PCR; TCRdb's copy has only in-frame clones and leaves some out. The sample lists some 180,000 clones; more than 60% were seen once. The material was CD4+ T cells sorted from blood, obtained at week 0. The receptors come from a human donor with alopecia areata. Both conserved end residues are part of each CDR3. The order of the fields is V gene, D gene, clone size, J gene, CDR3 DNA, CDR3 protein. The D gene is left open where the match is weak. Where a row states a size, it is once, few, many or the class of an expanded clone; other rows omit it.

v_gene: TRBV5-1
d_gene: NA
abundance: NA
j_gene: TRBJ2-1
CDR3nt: TGCGCCAGCAGCTCTGACCCTCCCAATACCTGGAGCAAGTTCTTC
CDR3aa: CASSSDPPNTWSKFF

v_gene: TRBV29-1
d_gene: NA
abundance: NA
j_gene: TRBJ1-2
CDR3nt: TGCAGCGTTGTGAACAGGGCAGACGGCTACACCTTC
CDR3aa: CSVVNRADGYTF

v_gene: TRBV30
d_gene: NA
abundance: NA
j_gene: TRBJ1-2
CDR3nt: TGTGCCTGGAGTGCGGTGGGAAACTATGGCTACACCTTC
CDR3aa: CAWSAVGNYGYTF

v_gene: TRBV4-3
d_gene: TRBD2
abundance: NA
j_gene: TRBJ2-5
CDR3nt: TGCGCCAGCAGCCAAGATTTTCGGGGGGGCGGAGAGACCCAGTACTTC
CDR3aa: CASSQDFRGGGETQYF

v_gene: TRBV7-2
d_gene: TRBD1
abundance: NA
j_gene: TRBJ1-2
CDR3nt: TGTGCCAGCAGCCCGACAGGGGATGGCTACACCTTC
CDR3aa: CASSPTGDGYTF

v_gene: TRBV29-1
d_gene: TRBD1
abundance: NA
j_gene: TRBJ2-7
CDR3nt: TGCAGCGTTGGACGACAGGGGTCTATCTCCTACGAGCAGTACTTC
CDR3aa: CSVGRQGSISYEQYF

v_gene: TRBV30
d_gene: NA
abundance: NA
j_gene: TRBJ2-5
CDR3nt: TGTGCCTGGAGTGTCCGGGGGGCCCCATGGGAGACCCAGTACTTC
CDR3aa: CAWSVRGAPWETQYF

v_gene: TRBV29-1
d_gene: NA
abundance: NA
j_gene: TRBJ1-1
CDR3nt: TGCAGCGCCCAGTTGACCACTGAAGCTTTCTTT
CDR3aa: CSAQLTTEAFF

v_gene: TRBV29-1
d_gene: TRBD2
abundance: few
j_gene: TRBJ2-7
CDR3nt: TGCAGCGCCCTCAGGACGGGGGGAAACTACGAGCAGTACTTC
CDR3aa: CSALRTGGNYEQYF

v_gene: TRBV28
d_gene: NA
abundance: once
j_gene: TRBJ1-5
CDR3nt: TGTGCCAGCACTCAAGGGGCAGCAGTCTTCAGAGGTCAGCCCCAGCATTTT
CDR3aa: CASTQGAAVFRGQPQHF

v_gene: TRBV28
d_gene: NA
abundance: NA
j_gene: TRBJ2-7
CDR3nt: TGTGCCAGCAGTTTAGCAGTAGGCGAGCAGTACTTC
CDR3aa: CASSLAVGEQYF

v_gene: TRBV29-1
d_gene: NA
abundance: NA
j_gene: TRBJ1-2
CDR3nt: TGCAGCGCATATACGACGGCGGGGAGCGGCTACACCTTC
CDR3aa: CSAYTTAGSGYTF

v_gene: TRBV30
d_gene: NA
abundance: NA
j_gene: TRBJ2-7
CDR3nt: TGTGCCTGGACCGTACAGGGAGGCCATTCCTACGAGCAGTACTTC
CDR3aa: CAWTVQGGHSYEQYF

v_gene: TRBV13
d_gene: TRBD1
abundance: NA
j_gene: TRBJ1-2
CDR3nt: TGTGCCAGCAGCCAGACAGGGGGCTATGGCTACACCTTC
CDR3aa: CASSQTGGYGYTF

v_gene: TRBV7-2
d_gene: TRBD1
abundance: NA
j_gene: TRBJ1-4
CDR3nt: TGTGCCAGCAGCTACCGGGACAGATTCGGTGAAAAACTGTTTTTT
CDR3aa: CASSYRDRFGEKLFF

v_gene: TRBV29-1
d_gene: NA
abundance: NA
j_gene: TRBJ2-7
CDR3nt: TGCAGCGTTGAAGGATCCGGGACACACTCCTACGAGCAGTACTTC
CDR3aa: CSVEGSGTHSYEQYF

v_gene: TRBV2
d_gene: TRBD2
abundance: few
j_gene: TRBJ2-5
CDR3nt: TGTGCCAGCAGTAAAGATATAGCGGGGGCGTTGTACTTC
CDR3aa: CASSKDIAGALYF

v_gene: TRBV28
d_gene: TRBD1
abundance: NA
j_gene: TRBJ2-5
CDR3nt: TGTGCCAGCAGTTTCTACCTTACCCGACAGGGATTACAAGAGACCCAGTACTTC
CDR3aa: CASSFYLTRQGLQETQYF

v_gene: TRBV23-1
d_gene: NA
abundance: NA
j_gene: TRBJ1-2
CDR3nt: TGCGCCAGCAGTCCTGCGCGGGGCTACACCTTC
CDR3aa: CASSPARGYTF

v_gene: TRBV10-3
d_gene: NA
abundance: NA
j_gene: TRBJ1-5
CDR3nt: TGTGCCATACAGGGCGACTATAGCAATCAGCCCCAGCATTTT
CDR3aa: CAIQGDYSNQPQHF

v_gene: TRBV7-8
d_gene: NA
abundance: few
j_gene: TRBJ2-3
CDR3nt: TGTGCCAGCAGCTTTCGACAGCCTCCCCCCACAGATACGCAGTATTTT
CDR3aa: CASSFRQPPPTDTQYF

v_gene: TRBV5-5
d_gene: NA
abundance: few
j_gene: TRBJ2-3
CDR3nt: TGTGCCAGCAGCTTGGTCCAAACCACAGATACGCAGTATTTT
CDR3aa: CASSLVQTTDTQYF

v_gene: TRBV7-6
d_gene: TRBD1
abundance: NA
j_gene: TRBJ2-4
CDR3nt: TGTGCCAGCAGCCCCCGGACAGGAATGAACATTCAGTACTTC
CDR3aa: CASSPRTGMNIQYF

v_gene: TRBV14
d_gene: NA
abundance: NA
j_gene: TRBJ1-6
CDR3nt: TGTGCCAGCAGCCAAGTATTTGTAGGTTCACCCCTCCACTTT
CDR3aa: CASSQVFVGSPLHF

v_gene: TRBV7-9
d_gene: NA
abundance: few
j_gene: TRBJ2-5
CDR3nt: TGTGCCAGCAGCTTTAGGTCTAGTAATCGCCAAGAGACCCAGTACTTC
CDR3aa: CASSFRSSNRQETQYF

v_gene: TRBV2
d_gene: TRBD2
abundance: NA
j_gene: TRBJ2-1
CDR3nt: TGTGCCAGCAGTCGCGCACTGGGACTAGCGGAAAACAATGAGCAGTTCTTC
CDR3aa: CASSRALGLAENNEQFF

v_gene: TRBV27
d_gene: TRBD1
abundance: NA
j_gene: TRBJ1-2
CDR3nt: TGTGCCAGCAGTGTGACAGGGGGCCACCACTATGGCTACACCTTC
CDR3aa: CASSVTGGHHYGYTF

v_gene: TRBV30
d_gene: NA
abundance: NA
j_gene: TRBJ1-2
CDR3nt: TGTGCCTTTGGACACACAGGGAACTATGGCTACACCTTC
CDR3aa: CAFGHTGNYGYTF

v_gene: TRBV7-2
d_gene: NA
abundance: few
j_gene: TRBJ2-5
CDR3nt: TGTGCCAGCAGCTTAGGCGGGATGGAGACCCAGTACTTC
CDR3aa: CASSLGGMETQYF

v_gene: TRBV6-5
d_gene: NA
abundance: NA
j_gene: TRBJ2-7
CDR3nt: TGTGCCAGCAGTATACCGGGCTCCCAAGGGCAGTACTTC
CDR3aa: CASSIPGSQGQYF

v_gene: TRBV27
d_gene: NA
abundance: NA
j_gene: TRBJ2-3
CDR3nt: TGTGCCAGCAGTTTGGAGGGTGCAACTGTCACGCAGTATTTT
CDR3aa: CASSLEGATVTQYF

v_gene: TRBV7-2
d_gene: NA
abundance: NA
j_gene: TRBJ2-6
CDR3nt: TGTGCCAGCAGCCCAGTCCCCAGTCCTGGGGCCAACGTCCTGACTTTC
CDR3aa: CASSPVPSPGANVLTF

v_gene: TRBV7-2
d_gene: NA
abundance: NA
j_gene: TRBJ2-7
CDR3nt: TGTGCCAGCAGCTTAGGAGGGGTCGGGTACTTC
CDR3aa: CASSLGGVGYF

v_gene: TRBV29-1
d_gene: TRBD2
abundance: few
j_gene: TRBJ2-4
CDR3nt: TGCAGCGTTCCCTTAAGCGGGGACATTCAGTACTTC
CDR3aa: CSVPLSGDIQYF

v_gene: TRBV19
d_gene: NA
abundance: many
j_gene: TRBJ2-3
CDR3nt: TGTGCCAGTAGGAACCGGGGACACACTAGCACAGATACGCAGTATTTT
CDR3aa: CASRNRGHTSTDTQYF

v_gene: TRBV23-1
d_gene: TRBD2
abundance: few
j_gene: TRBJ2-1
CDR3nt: TGCGCCAGCAGAGCGGGATCGTCCTTCGGCAATGAGCAGTTCTTC
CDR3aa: CASRAGSSFGNEQFF

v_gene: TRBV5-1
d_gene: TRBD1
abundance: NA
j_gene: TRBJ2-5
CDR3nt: TGCGCCAGCAGCTTGGGAGGGGGCGAAGAGACCCAGTACTTC
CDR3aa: CASSLGGGEETQYF

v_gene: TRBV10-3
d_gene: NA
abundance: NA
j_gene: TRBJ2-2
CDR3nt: TGTGCCATCAGGCGGGGCGCGAACACCGGGGAGCTGTTTTTT
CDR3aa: CAIRRGANTGELFF

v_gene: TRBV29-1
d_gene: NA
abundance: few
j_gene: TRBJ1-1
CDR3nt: TGCAGCGTTGATGGGGCCCCTGAAGCTTTCTTT
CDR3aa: CSVDGAPEAFF

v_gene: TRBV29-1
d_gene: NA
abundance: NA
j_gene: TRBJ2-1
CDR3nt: TGCAGCGTTGTGAGGAGTCAGAATGAGCAGTTCTTC
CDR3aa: CSVVRSQNEQFF

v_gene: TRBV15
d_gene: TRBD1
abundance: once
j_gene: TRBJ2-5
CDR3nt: TGTGCCACCAAGAGACAGGGATGGGAGACCCAGTACTTC
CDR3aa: CATKRQGWETQYF